These 14 T cell receptor beta chains were sequenced from one sample in a study of regulatory T cells in long-lasting Graves disease. With iRepertoire HTBI primers and Arm-PCR of CDR3 regions, TCR beta libraries were built. TCRdb redid the calling of the multiplex PCR reads with MiXCR, one entry per CDR3 protein. The sample carries 450,000 to 650,000 distinct CDR3 sequences, approximately 16% recorded once. As for time point: newly diagnosed GD, antithyroid drugs for less than 3 months. The TCR library was prepared using RNA isolated from PBMCs. The same sample was also studied in work on T cells in Graves' hyperthyroidism and ophthalmopathy.

The sample here was peripheral blood mononuclear cells (PBMCs), taken at new diagnosis, from a patient treated with antithyroid drugs. The receptors originated from a woman aged 40 to 65 with Graves disease.

This clonotype has at least ten counts. V gene TRBV29-1 combines with J gene TRBJ2-3; possibly TRBD1 or TRBD2 for D (6 bases each). CDR3 size: 16 residues. Trimming shortened V by 2 bases and J by 1 base, and 16 bases separated the two germline ends. Looked up from germline, CDR1 is SQVTM and CDR2 is ANQGSEA. CDR3 protein: CSVEPSGARGTDTQYF. The CDR3 DNA sequence: TGCAGCGTTGAACCCTCGGGGGCGCGGGGCACAGATACGCAGTATTTT.

This clonotype was observed many times. DNA of the CDR3: TGTGCCATCAGTGAGACAGGGCTACGCGAAAAACTGTTTTTT. Its translation: CAISETGLREKLFF. The V gene is TRBV10-3, the J gene TRBJ1-4; D is possibly TRBD1 (6 bases). Trimming removed 2 bases at V and 8 bases at J, with 12 bases between. The germline gives CDR1 ENHRY, CDR2 SYGVKD. The length of the CDR3 is 14 residues.

This clonotype was detected ten times or more. V is TRBV5-1 and J is TRBJ2-1; 7 bases agree with TRBD2. The CDR3 is 15 residues long. From germline, CDR1 is SGHRS and CDR2 YFSETQ. The V segment lost 0 bases and the J segment 10 bases; nucleotides outside the gene matches: 10. The DNA of the CDR3 is TGCGCCAGCAGCTTGGTACGCCTAACCGGGGGGGAGCAGTTCTTC. Its protein product is CASSLVRLTGGEQFF.

This clonotype was picked up many times. This chain uses TRBV11-2 with TRBJ1-3; D may be TRBD1 (6 bases). The CDR3 consists of 14 residues. V was clipped by 1 base and J by 5 bases, with 9 bases between them. Germline V gene data show CDR1 as SGHAT and CDR2 as FQNNGV. The CDR3 DNA reads as TGTGCCAGCAGCTTAGCAGGGGAGCGAAACACCATATATTTT. This gives the protein CASSLAGERNTIYF.

The chain couples TRBV27 to TRBJ2-1; 14 bases map to TRBD2. This CDR3 spans 16 amino acids. Trimming removed 1 base from V and 9 bases from J; junction bases left unmatched: 5. Germline loops: CDR1 MNHEY, CDR2 SMNVEV (reference sequence). CDR3 in amino acids: CASSLYETSGGGEQFF. Here the CDR3 DNA reads TGTGCCAGCAGTTTATATGAGACTAGCGGGGGGGGTGAGCAGTTCTTC.

The V call is TRBV12-5, the J call TRBJ1-5; the D is unclear. CDR3 size: 12 residues. The V end was cut by 3 bases, the J end by 9 bases, with 9 bases between. Germline values: CDR1 LGHNT, CDR2 FRNRAP. The CDR3 DNA is TGTGCTAGTGGTTTAGTGCCCCGGCCCCAGCATTTT. Its protein is CASGLVPRPQHF.

This clonotype came up many times. V usage is TRBV2 and J usage is TRBJ2-1, with a tentative D call TRBD2 (6 bases). This CDR3 has 16 residues. The germline CDR1 and CDR2 sequences are SNHLY and FYNNEI. Trimming stripped 4 bases from V and 4 bases from J, with 17 bases between. In DNA form, the CDR3 reads TGTGCCAGCAGTGCAATGCCAGGAGGGTCTTACAATGAGCAGTTCTTC. This gives the protein CASSAMPGGSYNEQFF.

This clonotype was counted ten times or more. The V call is TRBV19, the J call TRBJ1-5; 7 bases fit TRBD1. The germline V gene encodes CDR1 LNHDA and CDR2 SQIVND (reference sequence). V was clipped by 1 base and J by 2 bases; unmatched bases: 8. There are 17 residues in the CDR3. CDR3 sequence reads: CASSIGPDRVGNQPQHF. The CDR3 DNA follows: TGTGCCAGTAGTATAGGTCCCGACAGGGTCGGCAATCAGCCCCAGCATTTT.

The J gene is TRBJ1-2, the V gene TRBV5-6; D is uncertain. The germline V gene encodes CDR1 SGHDT and CDR2 YYEEEE. V was cut by 0 bases and J by 5 bases, with 8 bases left in between. CDR3 length: 13 amino acids. The CDR3 bases are TGTGCCAGCAGCTTGGGGAGGCGGTATGGCTACACCTTC. As protein: CASSLGRRYGYTF.

This clonotype was detected ten times or more. The CDR3 loop is CASNGRVRDRDQPQHF. For the CDR3, the DNA is TGTGCCAGCAACGGTCGGGTAAGGGATCGGGATCAGCCCCAGCATTTT. The chain is built from TRBV2 and TRBJ1-5, with D unclear. With 7 bases removed from V and 5 bases from J, the gap between germline ends came to 21 bases. The germline gives CDR1 SNHLY, CDR2 FYNNEI. This CDR3 contains 16 residues.

This clonotype was picked up many times. The gene calls are TRBV2 and TRBJ2-1, with TRBD2 matching over 10 bases. The CDR3 covers 13 residues. The ends lost 7 bases at V and 9 bases at J; junction bases unmatched: 6. Per germline, CDR1 SNHLY and CDR2 FYNNEI. The CDR3, as DNA: TGTGCCAGCAAGGAGCGGGGGGGCACTGAGCAGTTCTTC. It is translated as CASKERGGTEQFF.

In this sample, this clonotype turned up many times. This chain links TRBV28 with TRBJ2-3; 7 positions agree with TRBD1. This CDR3 comprises 13 residues. The V gene's germline CDR1 is MDHEN and CDR2 SYDVKM. The V segment lost 3 bases and the J segment 5 bases; nucleotides outside the gene matches: 2. The CDR3 spells CASSLTGKDTQYF. CDR3 in DNA: TGTGCCAGCAGTTTGACAGGGAAAGATACGCAGTATTTT.

This clonotype was picked up many times. This chain connects TRBV20-1 to TRBJ2-1, with D perhaps matching TRBD1 (5 bases). V lost 3 bases, J lost 4 bases, and 13 bases lay in between. Per germline, CDR1 DFQATT and CDR2 SNEGSKA (reference sequence). The CDR3 totals 14 residues. CDR3 in amino acids: CSARIARAYNEQFF. CDR3 coding DNA: TGCAGTGCTAGGATAGCCAGGGCATACAATGAGCAGTTCTTC.

The V and J genes are TRBV27 and TRBJ1-2; 12 positions match TRBD1. The CDR3 extends over 15 amino acids. The germline V gene encodes CDR1 MNHEY and CDR2 SMNVEV (reference sequence). Unmatched junction bases numbered 10, after V lost 11 bases and J lost 3 bases. DNA for the CDR3: TGTGCCGCACGATCCGGGACAGGGGGCCACTATGGCTACACCTTC. Translation gives CAARSGTGGHYGYTF.